Below are 26 T cell receptor beta chains sequenced from a single sample in a study of glioma-infiltrating T cells after dendritic cell vaccination. As to time point: after dendritic cell vaccination, including at tumor progression/relapse. Clones were read by immunoSEQ multiplex PCR, and TCRdb kept only the in-frame ones, dropping some. The repertoire holds 90,000 or so clones, with around four fifths as singletons. Here the sequenced sample was blood, taken after dendritic cell vaccination. The receptors originated from a human donor with glioblastoma.

The rearrangement joins TRBV2 to TRBJ2-2; D remains ambiguous. CDR1 is SNHLY and CDR2 is FYNNEI in the germline V gene. V gave up 1 base and J gave up 1 base, with 4 bases separating them. This CDR3 comprises 14 residues. CDR3 coding DNA: TGTGCCAGCAGTGAAGGGAGGAACACCGGGGAGCTGTTTTTT. As protein: CASSEGRNTGELFF.

This clone was detected only once. The CDR3 region is CASSEGTGRVLSGANVLTF. The CDR3 bases are TGCGCCAGCAGCGAGGGGACAGGGCGGGTACTCTCTGGGGCCAACGTCCTGACTTTC. This chain joins TRBV5-1 and TRBJ2-6, with 9 bases lining up with TRBD1. J gave up 0 bases and V 4 bases, and 11 bases lay outside the gene matches. This CDR3 is 19 amino acids long. Per germline, CDR1 SGHRS and CDR2 YFSETQ.

The chain is built from TRBV25-1 and TRBJ1-2; no firm D call. V lost 6 bases and J lost 1, with 9 bases in between. The CDR3 runs 13 residues. Germline-derived CDR1 and CDR2 are MGHDK and SYGVNS. CDR3 sequence (DNA): TGTGCCAGCAGCCAGGACTATAACTATGGCTACACCTTC. As protein: CASSQDYNYGYTF.

The chain uses TRBV12-5 and TRBJ1-1, with D maybe TRBD1 (6 bases). Germline V CDR1 and CDR2: LGHNT, FRNRAP. The CDR3 covers 13 residues. With 2 bases removed from V and 4 bases from J, the gap between germline ends came to 8 bases. CDR3 sequence (DNA): TGTGCTAGTGGTTTGTCGACAGGCACTGAAGCTTTCTTT. It is translated as CASGLSTGTEAFF.

The chain couples TRBV10-3 to TRBJ2-1; D not certain. CDR1 and CDR2 (germline): ENHRY, SYGVKD. CDR3 size: 13 residues. V was trimmed by 0 bases and J by 10 bases, leaving 10 bases between them. CDR3 bases: TGTGCCATCAGTGAGTCGATCCGGGTAGAGCAGTTCTTC. Protein: CAISESIRVEQFF.

The chain recombines TRBV5-1 with TRBJ2-1; 10 bases align to TRBD2. The J segment lost 9 bases and the V segment lost 1 base, leaving 16 bases of the junction unmatched. Per germline, CDR1 SGHRS and CDR2 YFSETQ. CDR3 length: 18 amino acids. CDR3 protein: CASSLSLSGRAVGIEQFF. CDR3 in DNA: TGCGCCAGCAGCTTGAGCTTAAGCGGGAGGGCCGTCGGGATTGAGCAGTTCTTC.

J is TRBJ1-4 and V is TRBV6-5, with a tentative D call TRBD1 (5 bases). Trimming shortened V by 3 bases and J by 0 bases, and 8 bases separated the two germline ends. The CDR3 covers 15 residues. The V gene's germline CDR1 is MNHEY and CDR2 SVGAGI. The chain's CDR3 is CASSYSTATNEKLFF. The CDR3, as DNA: TGTGCCAGCAGTTATTCGACAGCAACTAATGAAAAACTGTTTTTT.

This clone has a handful of counts. V gene TRBV19 combines with J gene TRBJ1-3; 7 nucleotides align to TRBD1. The CDR3 consists of 15 residues. V lost 7 bases and J lost 4; bases outside the gene matches: 10. Per germline, CDR1 LNHDA and CDR2 SQIVND (reference sequence). The CDR3 DNA is TGTGCCAGTACACCTTTGGGACAGCAAGGAAACACCATATATTTT. Its protein is CASTPLGQQGNTIYF.

The genes are TRBV5-1 and TRBJ2-3; 10 bases are a match to TRBD2. V was clipped by 4 bases and J by 8 bases; unmatched bases: 16. Germline lookup yields CDR1 SGHRS and CDR2 YFSETQ. CDR3 length: 17 residues. The chain's CDR3 is CASSLLNLAGASSTQYF. The CDR3 DNA reads as TGCGCCAGCAGCCTCTTAAACCTAGCGGGAGCCTCTAGTACGCAGTATTTT.

This chain joins TRBV7-3 and TRBJ2-5; D perhaps matches TRBD2 (6 bases). V was pared by 5 bases and J by 2 bases, with 15 bases between. This CDR3 is built from 15 residues. In germline, CDR1 is SGHTA, CDR2 FQGTGA. The CDR3 reads CASSPKPGLQETQYF. For the CDR3, the DNA is TGTGCCAGCAGCCCAAAACCGGGACTTCAAGAGACCCAGTACTTC.

About this clone: The junction shows a germline mismatch at one end, possibly a read error. The chain recombines TRBV25-1 with TRBJ2-7; TRBD2 agrees at 10 bases. This CDR3 has 15 amino acids. Germline values: CDR1 MGHDK, CDR2 SYGVNS. CDR3 coding DNA: TGTGCCAGCAGTGAACCAGCGGGGGGGATTACGGAGCGGTACTTC. It is translated as CASSEPAGGITERYF.

The rearrangement joins TRBV6-6 to TRBJ1-2, with a weak D call TRBD1 (5 bases). Germline V gives CDR1 MNHNY, CDR2 SVGAGI (reference sequence). V was trimmed by 5 bases and J by 5 bases, leaving 9 bases between them. The CDR3 consists of 12 residues. The CDR3 coding sequence is TGTGCCAGCAGTCCAGGGAAATATGGCTACACCTTC. The encoded protein is CASSPGKYGYTF.

The chain combines TRBV28 with TRBJ2-7, with TRBD1 matching over 7 bases. Looked up from germline, CDR1 is MDHEN and CDR2 is SYDVKM. The CDR3 loop spans 14 amino acids. Trimming took 4 bases from V and 2 from J; bases not matched to a gene: 5. The CDR3 loop reads CASSSPQGAYEQYV. CDR3 in DNA: TGTGCCAGCAGTTCGCCCCAGGGGGCCTACGAGCAGTACGTC.

The V gene is TRBV7-2, the J gene TRBJ1-1, with 8 bases lining up with TRBD1. CDR3 size: 16 residues. From germline, CDR1 is SGHTA and CDR2 FQGNSA. J lost 1 base, V lost 3 bases, and 7 bases had no gene match. Here the CDR3 reads CASSFFRGLGNTEAFF. The CDR3 DNA reads as TGTGCCAGCAGCTTCTTCAGGGGGCTGGGGAACACTGAAGCTTTCTTT.

This chain uses TRBV7-9 with TRBJ2-3; perhaps TRBD2 as D (6 bases). CDR3 length equals 12 residues. Germline CDR1 reads SEHNR; CDR2 reads FQNEAQ (reference sequence). Deletions cut 8 bases from V and 5 bases from J, with 11 bases between. CDR3: CASSLALDTQYF. CDR3 in DNA: TGTGCCAGCTCCCTAGCGCTAGATACGCAGTATTTT. Full variable domain (outside the CDR3, taken from reference TRBV7-9 and TRBJ2-3): DTGVSQNPRHKITKRGQNVTFRCDPISEHNRLYWYRQTLGQGPEFLTYFQNEAQLEKSRLLSDRFSAERPKGSFSTLEIQRTEQGDSAMYLCASSLALDTQYFGPGTRLTVL.

This chain links TRBV19 with TRBJ1-1, with TRBD1 matching 10 bases. J lost 9 bases, V lost 5 bases, and 3 bases had no gene match. This CDR3 region has 12 residues. The germline V gene has CDR1 LNHDA and CDR2 SQIVND (reference sequence). The CDR3 protein is CASSVGQGKAFF. The CDR3 bases are TGTGCCAGTAGTGTGGGACAGGGGAAAGCTTTCTTT.

This chain joins TRBV11-2 and TRBJ2-7; no clear D. The CDR3 has 13 residues. From germline, CDR1 is SGHAT and CDR2 FQNNGV. Trimming left V 1 base short and J 4 bases short, with 8 bases between. In DNA, the CDR3 is TGTGCCAGCAGCTTAGGGCAATGGTACGAGCAGTACTTC. Its translation is CASSLGQWYEQYF.

The genes are TRBV19 and TRBJ1-1, with D uncertain. Between the trimmed V and J ends, which lost 5 bases and 1 base, there was a span of 5 bases. CDR1 and CDR2 from the germline V gene are LNHDA and SQIVND (reference sequence). The CDR3 sequence is 12 residues long. CDR3: CASSVRNTEAFF. The CDR3 coding sequence is TGTGCCAGTAGTGTCAGGAACACTGAAGCTTTCTTT. Drawing the rest from reference TRBV19 and TRBJ1-1, the complete variable domain is DGGITQSPKYLFRKEGQNVTLSCEQNLNHDAMYWYRQDPGQGLRLIYYSQIVNDFQKGDIAEGYSVSREKKESFPLTVTSAQKNPTAFYLCASSVRNTEAFFGQGTRLTVV.

The gene calls are TRBV7-9 and TRBJ2-3; 9 bases line up with TRBD1. Unmatched junction bases numbered 7, after V lost 4 bases and J lost 2 bases. Looked up from germline, CDR1 is SEHNR and CDR2 is FQNEAQ (reference sequence). The CDR3 runs 16 residues. The CDR3 reads CASSSGTGQFTDTQYF. The DNA for the CDR3 is TGTGCCAGCAGCTCCGGGACAGGGCAATTCACAGATACGCAGTATTTT.

The V and J genes are TRBV20-1 and TRBJ2-3, with D uncertain. Germline CDR1 is DFQATT and CDR2 is SNEGSKA (reference sequence). V lost 7 bases and J lost 3, with 8 bases in between. The CDR3 length is 11 residues. The CDR3 bases are TGCAGTGTTCCCTCTACAGATACGCAGTATTTT. It is translated as CSVPSTDTQYF.

This chain joins TRBV9 and TRBJ1-6; weak D call: TRBD1 (5 bases). Germline values: CDR1 SGDLS, CDR2 YYNGEE. The length of the CDR3 is 16 residues. Deletions cut 4 bases from V and 14 bases from J, with 25 bases between. CDR3 DNA: TGTGCCAGCAGCACGAGGGACTCGGGACCGTCCAAAACCCTCCACTTT. Encoded protein: CASSTRDSGPSKTLHF.

This chain joins TRBV5-6 and TRBJ1-4; 8 nucleotides line up with TRBD1. Germline V gene sequence: CDR1 SGHDT, CDR2 YYEEEE. V shed 7 bases and J 6 bases; nucleotides not matched to a gene: 8. CDR3 length equals 14 residues. For the CDR3, the DNA is TGTGCCAGCCGAGAAACAGGGGGGGATGAAAAACTGTTTTTT. Translation: CASRETGGDEKLFF.

The chain uses TRBV5-5 and TRBJ1-5, with a weak D call TRBD1 (5 bases). This CDR3 comprises 15 residues. With 5 bases removed from V and 4 bases from J, the gap between germline ends came to 16 bases. Germline CDR1 reads SGHKS; CDR2 reads YYEKEE (reference sequence). The CDR3 bases are TGTGCCAGCAGTCTGCAGGGTTCCTGGAATCAGCCCCAGCATTTT. This codes for CASSLQGSWNQPQHF.

This clone has a handful of counts. CDR3 coding DNA: TGTGCCAGCACCGCTAGCGGGAGAAGAACCGGGGAGCTGTTTTTT. This gives the protein CASTASGRRTGELFF. The chain employs TRBV28 and TRBJ2-2; 10 bases fit TRBD2. The V gene end was trimmed by 7 bases and the J gene end by 5 bases; junction bases not matched to a gene: 7. From germline, CDR1 is MDHEN and CDR2 SYDVKM. The CDR3 consists of 15 residues.

This clone came up a few times. The rearrangement joins TRBV5-1 to TRBJ2-2; 7 nucleotides line up with TRBD2. This CDR3 comprises 16 residues. Germline CDR1 SGHRS, CDR2 YFSETQ. V gave up 4 bases and J gave up 0 bases; unmatched junction bases: 6. This chain's CDR3 is CASSPRGTTNTGELFF. The CDR3 DNA reads TGCGCCAGCAGCCCTCGGGGGACTACGAACACCGGGGAGCTGTTTTTT. Drawing the rest from reference TRBV5-1 and TRBJ2-2, the complete variable domain is KAGVTQTPRYLIKTRGQQVTLSCSPISGHRSVSWYQQTPGQGLQFLFEYFSETQRNKGNFPGRFSGRQFSNSRSEMNVSTLELGDSALYLCASSPRGTTNTGELFFGEGSRLTVL.

This clone was seen a handful of times. The chain joins TRBV6-1 to TRBJ1-2, with D uncertain. Germline values: CDR1 MNHNS, CDR2 SASEGT. The CDR3 consists of 15 residues. V was clipped by 5 bases and J by 6 bases, with 19 bases between them. The CDR3 reads CASSPLRGDRDGYTF. As DNA, the CDR3 is TGTGCCAGCAGTCCACTCCGCGGGGATCGGGATGGCTACACCTTC.